Listed below are T cell receptor beta chains from one sample, sequenced in a study of cytomegalovirus exposure and HLA in healthy donors. Profiled with immunoSEQ multiplex PCR; TCRdb holds only in-frame clones, not every one. The sample consists of some 110,000 clones, about 80% of them appearing once. The source material was PBMCs. The receptors come from a man in his forties in good health and CMV-seronegative. CDR3s include the opening cysteine and the closing phenylalanine or tryptophan. Fields, in order: J gene, D gene, V gene, clone size, CDR3 DNA, CDR3 protein. The D gene is left open where the match is weak. The listing skips clone size in some rows; elsewhere it reads once, few, many or a size class.

j_call: TRBJ1-3; d_call: .; v_call: TRBV5-5; clone_size: .; cdr3_nt: TGTGCCAGCAGCTTGATTGTCCTCTCTGGAAACACCATATATTTT; cdr3_aa: CASSLIVLSGNTIYF
j_call: TRBJ1-6; d_call: TRBD1; v_call: TRBV4-3; clone_size: .; cdr3_nt: TGCGCCAGCAGCCAACGGGACAGCGGCTCACCCCTCCACTTT; cdr3_aa: CASSQRDSGSPLHF
j_call: TRBJ2-1; d_call: TRBD2; v_call: TRBV5-1; clone_size: .; cdr3_nt: TGCGCCAGCAGCTTATTAGCGGGGAACTACAATGAGCAGTTCTTC; cdr3_aa: CASSLLAGNYNEQFF
j_call: TRBJ2-7; d_call: .; v_call: TRBV5-6; clone_size: .; cdr3_nt: TGTGCCAGCAGCTTGATTAGGAGGTCCTACGAGCAGTACTTC; cdr3_aa: CASSLIRRSYEQYF
j_call: TRBJ1-2; d_call: TRBD1; v_call: TRBV4-3; clone_size: .; cdr3_nt: TGCGCCAGCAGCCAAGGCTCGGGACAGGGTGGTGGCTACACCTTC; cdr3_aa: CASSQGSGQGGGYTF
j_call: TRBJ2-1; d_call: TRBD1; v_call: TRBV27; clone_size: .; cdr3_nt: TGTGCCAGCAGCCCCGGGACAGGGGCCTACAATGAGCAGTTCTTC; cdr3_aa: CASSPGTGAYNEQFF
j_call: TRBJ2-7; d_call: .; v_call: TRBV7-2; clone_size: .; cdr3_nt: TGTGCCAGCAGCTTAGGTGGACAGTCCTACGAGCAGTACTTC; cdr3_aa: CASSLGGQSYEQYF
j_call: TRBJ1-2; d_call: .; v_call: TRBV9; clone_size: .; cdr3_nt: TGTGCCAGCAGCGTAGAGGTGGCAGGCTATGAGGGCTACACCTTC; cdr3_aa: CASSVEVAGYEGYTF
j_call: TRBJ2-1; d_call: .; v_call: TRBV19; clone_size: once; cdr3_nt: TGTGCCAGTAGTATCGACCTAGCTTCCGGCTCCTACAATGAGCAGTTCTTC; cdr3_aa: CASSIDLASGSYNEQFF
j_call: TRBJ1-2; d_call: .; v_call: TRBV6-1; clone_size: .; cdr3_nt: TGTGCCAGCAGTGAGGCAGGGAACTATGGCTACACCTTC; cdr3_aa: CASSEAGNYGYTF
j_call: TRBJ2-3; d_call: TRBD2; v_call: TRBV13; clone_size: few; cdr3_nt: TGTGCCAGCAGCCCCTCGGGGGGTCGCACAGATACGCAGTATTTT; cdr3_aa: CASSPSGGRTDTQYF
j_call: TRBJ2-1; d_call: TRBD1; v_call: TRBV28; clone_size: .; cdr3_nt: TGTGCCAGCACGCCAGACAGGGAAAATAACAATGAGCAGTTCTTC; cdr3_aa: CASTPDRENNNEQFF
j_call: TRBJ1-2; d_call: .; v_call: TRBV6-6; clone_size: .; cdr3_nt: TGTGCCAGCAGGAACAGGGTAATGGGATCTGGCTACACCTTC; cdr3_aa: CASRNRVMGSGYTF
j_call: TRBJ1-2; d_call: TRBD1; v_call: TRBV30; clone_size: .; cdr3_nt: TGTGCCTGGAGTCTCAATAGGGGGCGACGGGGCAGCTACACCTTC; cdr3_aa: CAWSLNRGRRGSYTF
j_call: TRBJ2-7; d_call: .; v_call: TRBV4-3; clone_size: .; cdr3_nt: TGCGCCAGCAGCCAAGGAGCGGGGACATCCGAGCAGTACTTC; cdr3_aa: CASSQGAGTSEQYF
j_call: TRBJ2-3; d_call: .; v_call: TRBV9; clone_size: .; cdr3_nt: TGTGCCAGCAGCATAAGCTTCGGGGGCACAGATACGCAGTATTTT; cdr3_aa: CASSISFGGTDTQYF
j_call: TRBJ1-1; d_call: .; v_call: TRBV6-6; clone_size: .; cdr3_nt: TGTGCCAGCAGTTACACAAGCACTGAAGCTTTCTTT; cdr3_aa: CASSYTSTEAFF
j_call: TRBJ2-6; d_call: TRBD1; v_call: TRBV7-3; clone_size: few; cdr3_nt: TGTGCCAGCAGCTTAAGTGGGACAGGCGGGGCAGGGGCCAACGTCCTGACTTTC; cdr3_aa: CASSLSGTGGAGANVLTF
j_call: TRBJ1-1; d_call: .; v_call: TRBV11-2; clone_size: .; cdr3_nt: TGTGCCAGCAGCTTAGGAGGGGGGGCCTCTGGCGCTTTCTTT; cdr3_aa: CASSLGGGASGAFF
j_call: TRBJ2-5; d_call: TRBD1; v_call: TRBV9; clone_size: .; cdr3_nt: TGTGCCAGCAGCGTTGATATCGGACAGGGAAGTTCAGGCGAGGCCCAGTACTTC; cdr3_aa: CASSVDIGQGSSGEAQYF
j_call: TRBJ2-2; d_call: .; v_call: TRBV11-2; clone_size: .; cdr3_nt: TGTGCCAGCAGCTTAGTTGGACATAAGAACACCGGGGAGCTGTTTTTT; cdr3_aa: CASSLVGHKNTGELFF
j_call: TRBJ1-1; d_call: .; v_call: TRBV27; clone_size: few; cdr3_nt: TGTGCCAGCAGGGGGCTTGACGCTGAAGCTTTCTTT; cdr3_aa: CASRGLDAEAFF
j_call: TRBJ1-2; d_call: .; v_call: TRBV11-2; clone_size: .; cdr3_nt: TGTGCCAGCAGCTTAGGGTCCGGCTATGGCTACACCTTC; cdr3_aa: CASSLGSGYGYTF
j_call: TRBJ2-2; d_call: TRBD2; v_call: TRBV5-6; clone_size: .; cdr3_nt: TGTGCCAGCAGCTCGGACATAGCGGGGGGGCGCGAAACCGGGGAGCTGTTTTTT; cdr3_aa: CASSSDIAGGRETGELFF
j_call: TRBJ2-6; d_call: TRBD1; v_call: TRBV30; clone_size: few; cdr3_nt: TGTGCCTGGAGCTCCCCGGGACAGGGGGAATCTGGGGCCAACGGCCTGACTTTC; cdr3_aa: CAWSSPGQGESGANGLTF
j_call: TRBJ1-5; d_call: .; v_call: TRBV4-3; clone_size: .; cdr3_nt: TGCGCCAGCAGCCAAGTTATCGAGCACAATCAGCCCCAGCATTTT; cdr3_aa: CASSQVIEHNQPQHF
j_call: TRBJ2-5; d_call: .; v_call: TRBV27; clone_size: .; cdr3_nt: TGTGCCAGCAGGGTCGGAGAGACCCAGTACTTC; cdr3_aa: CASRVGETQYF
j_call: TRBJ1-6; d_call: .; v_call: TRBV4-2; clone_size: few; cdr3_nt: TGTGCCAGCAGCCAAGGCATGTCCGAGTATAATTCACCCCTCCACTTT; cdr3_aa: CASSQGMSEYNSPLHF
j_call: TRBJ2-2; d_call: .; v_call: TRBV27; clone_size: .; cdr3_nt: TGTGCCAGCAGTTTTTGGGCGTTCGCGAACACCGGGGAGCTGTTTTTT; cdr3_aa: CASSFWAFANTGELFF
j_call: TRBJ1-3; d_call: .; v_call: TRBV7-2; clone_size: .; cdr3_nt: TGTGCCAGCAGCTCTAAGGGGGGGAGTGGAAACACCATATATTTT; cdr3_aa: CASSSKGGSGNTIYF
j_call: TRBJ2-4; d_call: TRBD1; v_call: TRBV29-1; clone_size: .; cdr3_nt: TGCAGCGCCCTGATCCGGACAGGCTCCTTCAAAAACATTCAGTACTTC; cdr3_aa: CSALIRTGSFKNIQYF
j_call: TRBJ2-2; d_call: TRBD1; v_call: TRBV5-4; clone_size: .; cdr3_nt: TGTGCCAGCAGCTTGGTGCAGGGGGCAATGTCGACCGGGGAGCTGTTTTTT; cdr3_aa: CASSLVQGAMSTGELFF
j_call: TRBJ1-4; d_call: .; v_call: TRBV9; clone_size: once; cdr3_nt: TGTGCCAGCCGAGGTGGTGGCGAAAAACTGTTTTTT; cdr3_aa: CASRGGGEKLFF
j_call: TRBJ1-4; d_call: TRBD1; v_call: TRBV7-3; clone_size: .; cdr3_nt: TGTGCCAGCAGCATATTTGGACAGGGGGATGAAAAACTGTTTTTT; cdr3_aa: CASSIFGQGDEKLFF
j_call: TRBJ1-6; d_call: .; v_call: TRBV5-6; clone_size: .; cdr3_nt: TGTGCCAGCAGCTTGGTAGCACAGGGCCGCCGCCACTTT; cdr3_aa: CASSLVAQGRRHF
j_call: TRBJ2-5; d_call: TRBD1; v_call: TRBV25-1; clone_size: .; cdr3_nt: TGTGCCAGCAGCGGGACAGGGATTTTAGAGACCCAGTACTTC; cdr3_aa: CASSGTGILETQYF
j_call: TRBJ2-7; d_call: .; v_call: TRBV7-9; clone_size: .; cdr3_nt: TGTGCCAGCAGCCAACAAACAGGGTCTAAGCAGTACTTC; cdr3_aa: CASSQQTGSKQYF